The present T cell receptor beta chain was sequenced within a study of patients and donors after allogeneic stem cell transplantation. CDR1 and CDR2 (germline): SQVTM, ANQGSEA. This CDR3 has 11 amino acids. Trimming left V 4 bases short and J 6 bases short, with 9 bases between. TCRdb analysed the RT-PCR reads with MiXCR anew, one entry per CDR3 protein. The table records about a million distinct CDR3 sequences, about a sixth of them present only once. The chain carries TRBV29-1 and TRBJ1-2; possibly TRBD1 for D (6 bases). The sample consisted of blood, either unsorted or a sorted T cell fraction (not recorded which). The source of this sequence is a human donor who was either an allogeneic HSCT recipient or a stem cell or donor lymphocyte infusion donor (not recorded which). It is not recorded whose cells these are; they may come from a transplant donor. The CDR3: CSVVGQHGYTF. The CDR3 DNA sequence: TGCAGCGTTGTAGGACAGCATGGCTACACCTTC.